Below are 15 T cell receptor beta chains sequenced from a single sample in a study of control samples from healthy donors and cancer patients. Sequencing used immunoSEQ multiplex PCR; TCRdb keeps in-frame clones, though not all of them. The data hold 85,000 to 100,000 clones, with more than 75% observed a single time. Material for sequencing was blood. Source of these receptors: a man aged 60 to 69 in good health.

CDR3 nucleotides: TGTGCCAGCAGAACCGGTGACAGCACGGTAGATACGCAGTATTTT. Protein product: CASRTGDSTVDTQYF. V is TRBV28 and J is TRBJ2-3, with D maybe TRBD1 (5 bases). The CDR3 length is 15 residues. V lost 6 bases, J lost 5 bases, and 18 bases lay in between. Looked up from germline, CDR1 is MDHEN and CDR2 is SYDVKM. The variable domain in full, completed from reference TRBV28 and TRBJ2-3, reads DVKVTQSSRYLVKRTGEKVFLECVQDMDHENMFWYRQDPGLGLRLIYFSYDVKMKEKGDIPEGYSVSREKKERFSLILESASTNQTSMYLCASRTGDSTVDTQYFGPGTRLTVL.

V usage is TRBV4-1 and J usage is TRBJ1-2; 7 bases line up with TRBD1. The length of the CDR3 is 17 residues. V shed 2 bases and J 0 bases; nucleotides not matched to a gene: 9. Germline lookup yields CDR1 MGHRA and CDR2 YSYEKL. CDR3 DNA: TGCGCCAGCAGCCAACCCCATAAAGGACAGGCTAACTATGGCTACACCTTC. Amino acid sequence: CASSQPHKGQANYGYTF.

This clone appeared a single time. The chain couples TRBV14 to TRBJ2-1; D ambiguous. Germline assignment: CDR1 SGHDN and CDR2 FVKESK. This CDR3 contains 16 residues. V lost 2 bases to trimming and J lost 4 bases, with 15 bases between them. As DNA, the CDR3 is TGTGCCAGCAGCCAATTGAAGCTTTCCACTTACAATGAGCAGTTCTTC. This encodes CASSQLKLSTYNEQFF.

This clone was seen more than once but under ten times. The genes are TRBV5-4 and TRBJ2-5; perhaps TRBD1 as D (5 bases). The germline gives CDR1 SGHNT, CDR2 YYREEE (reference sequence). The germline V and J ends were trimmed by 0 bases and 5 bases, with 8 bases remaining between them. The CDR3 loop spans 13 amino acids. The DNA for the CDR3 is TGTGCCAGCAGCTTGGAGGCAGGGGAGACCCAGTACTTC. Translated, it gives CASSLEAGETQYF. The variable domain in full, with the rest retrieved from reference TRBV5-4 and TRBJ2-5, is ETGVTQSPTHLIKTRGQQVTLRCSSQSGHNTVSWYQQALGQGPQFIFQYYREEENGRGNFPPRFSGLQFPNYSSELNVNALELDDSALYLCASSLEAGETQYFGPGTRLLVL.

The chain recombines TRBV28 with TRBJ2-3, with TRBD2 matching over 7 bases. CDR3 length equals 17 residues. Germline V gives CDR1 MDHEN, CDR2 SYDVKM. Trimming removed 4 bases from V and 1 base from J; junction bases left unmatched: 11. The CDR3 bases are TGTGCCAGCAGTTCTTTTGGACTAGGGGCGCGCACAGATACGCAGTATTTT. Protein product: CASSSFGLGARTDTQYF.

This chain links TRBV19 with TRBJ2-1; tentative D call: TRBD1 (5 bases). Germline CDR1 LNHDA, CDR2 SQIVND (reference sequence). Between the trimmed V and J ends, which lost 6 bases and 5 bases, there was a span of 14 bases. The CDR3 covers 14 residues. The CDR3 region has the DNA TGTGCCAGTAGCACGAGCAGGGTAGACAATGAGCAGTTCTTC. It specifies CASSTSRVDNEQFF.

This clone has a handful of counts. V gene TRBV21-1 combines with J gene TRBJ2-2; the table's D call, TRBD1, was not checked against the DNA. TRBV21-1 is reported as a pseudogene. The CDR3 has 14 residues. For the CDR3, the DNA is TGTGCCAGCACCATCTTCAGGGGAACCGGGGAGCTGTTTTTT. Its translation is CASTIFRGTGELFF.

The J gene is TRBJ1-1, the V gene TRBV19; D may be TRBD1 (6 bases). Germline CDR1 LNHDA, CDR2 SQIVND (reference sequence). V was shortened by 5 bases and J by 1 base, with 23 bases between the two germline ends. The length of the CDR3 is 18 residues. CDR3 DNA sequence: TGTGCCAGTAGTGGAGATACAGGGTCAAGCGATAAGAACACTGAAGCTTTCTTT. Its protein is CASSGDTGSSDKNTEAFF.

This chain uses TRBV7-2 with TRBJ2-7; 9 bases match TRBD2. Germline V lookup: CDR1 SGHTA, CDR2 FQGNSA. V was clipped by 1 base and J by 3 bases; unmatched bases: 7. CDR3 size: 16 residues. The CDR3 region is CASSLGVAGALYEQYF. CDR3 coding DNA: TGTGCCAGCAGCTTAGGCGTAGCGGGGGCCCTCTACGAGCAGTACTTC.

This clone was recorded a few times. The chain joins TRBV4-1 to TRBJ1-1; D perhaps matches TRBD1 (5 bases). This CDR3 is 15 amino acids long. V lost 1 base and J 4 bases, leaving 13 bases between the germline ends. Germline V gene sequence: CDR1 MGHRA, CDR2 YSYEKL. DNA of the CDR3: TGCGCCAGCAGCCAAGGACAGTTCGACAGCACTGAAGCTTTCTTT. As protein: CASSQGQFDSTEAFF.

The chain links TRBV30 to TRBJ1-4; 7 nucleotides agree with TRBD1. Germline loops: CDR1 GTSNPN, CDR2 SVGIG (reference sequence). The trim removed 2 bases at V and 5 bases at J, leaving 2 bases unmatched. This CDR3 comprises 13 residues. The CDR3 protein is CAWSQGVNEKLFF. The CDR3 DNA is TGTGCCTGGAGTCAGGGGGTCAATGAAAAACTGTTTTTT. The entire variable domain, with the rest obtained from reference TRBV30 and TRBJ1-4, is as follows: SQTIHQWPATLVQPVGSPLSLECTVEGTSNPNLYWYRQAAGRGLQLLFYSVGIGQISSEVPQNLSASRPQDRQFILSSKKLLLSDSGFYLCAWSQGVNEKLFFGSGTQLSVL.

This clone was seen a handful of times. V usage is TRBV10-3 and J usage is TRBJ2-1; D is perhaps TRBD1 or TRBD2 (5 bases each). Germline CDR1 is ENHRY and CDR2 is SYGVKD. V shed 2 bases and J shed 7 bases, with 15 bases lying between them. The CDR3 contains 15 residues. CDR3 nucleotides: TGTGCCATCAGTGAGAGGGACGAACCAGGTAATGAGCAGTTCTTC. Amino acids: CAISERDEPGNEQFF.

This chain connects TRBV6-5 to TRBJ2-2; D is perhaps TRBD2 (5 bases). Trimming cost V 6 bases and J 5 bases, with 16 bases left between them. The CDR3 runs 15 residues. CDR1 and CDR2 from the germline V gene are MNHEY and SVGAGI. CDR3 in amino acids: CASRRAEGRTGELFF. The DNA for the CDR3 is TGTGCCAGCAGACGGGCAGAGGGCCGGACCGGGGAGCTGTTTTTT.

The chain couples TRBV3-1 (or the pseudogene TRBV3-2) to TRBJ2-7, with 7 nucleotides matching TRBD2. J lost 5 bases, V lost 4 bases, and 11 bases had no gene match. Germline V CDR1 and CDR2: LGHDT, YNNKEL (reference sequence). The CDR3 extends over 15 amino acids. CDR3 DNA: TGTGCCAGCAGCCTTAAGGGACTACCTTCAGACGAGCAGTACTTC. It is translated as CASSLKGLPSDEQYF.

The chain joins TRBV18 to TRBJ2-3; 10 bases fit TRBD2. The CDR3 is 17 residues long. Germline CDR1 is KGHSH and CDR2 is LQKENI. V trimming: 1 base; J trimming: 0 bases; junction bases outside the gene matches: 4. The DNA for the CDR3 is TGTGCCAGCTCACCACTAGCGGGGGGCCCTAGCACAGATACGCAGTATTTT. As protein: CASSPLAGGPSTDTQYF.